Listed below are T cell receptor beta chains from one sample, sequenced in a study of shared clonotypes between healthy human individuals. Libraries were prepared by immunoSEQ multiplex PCR; TCRdb keeps only in-frame clonotypes and omits some of them. This table holds under 2.5 million clones, about nine tenths found once. The sequenced sample consisted of naive CD4+ T cells from PBMCs. These receptors originate from a man between 18 and 35 years old in good health. Some clones in this sample may be carry-over from other donors' samples. The conserved cysteine and the conserved F or W are not part of the CDR3 here. A D gene is named only where the DNA matches it firmly.

J,V,D,CDR3
TRBJ2-4,TRBV6-4,TRBD2,ASSDHPGTRAKNIQY
TRBJ1-1,TRBV28,NA,ASSLSYPKAF
TRBJ2-7,TRBV10-3,TRBD1,ATTAWTGQTTYEQY
TRBJ1-1,TRBV5-4,TRBD1,ASQDRGRLNTEAF
TRBJ1-5,TRBV27,TRBD1,ASSLPLTPWRGQGNQPQH
TRBJ1-2,TRBV2,TRBD1,ASSTDRAGGYT
TRBJ1-1,TRBV28,TRBD1,ASSSRDRGLGTEAF
TRBJ2-1,TRBV10-3,TRBD2,AISGTSGILDEQF
TRBJ2-1,TRBV11-2,TRBD2,ASSLAGLAGNEQF
TRBJ2-7,TRBV11-3,NA,ASSLDEKSGEQY
TRBJ2-5,TRBV11-2,TRBD2,ASSTGAGTTQY
TRBJ2-7,TRBV7-9,TRBD2,ASSSPGLAVY
TRBJ1-2,TRBV6-1,TRBD1,ASSESNWGTGGT
TRBJ2-7,TRBV5-1,NA,ASSPRAPESSYEQY
TRBJ1-2,TRBV28,NA,ASSGGRGKIPLGYT
TRBJ2-7,TRBV27,TRBD2,ASSRNSGSSYEQY
TRBJ2-1,TRBV2,NA,ASSPLTGPSGQF
TRBJ1-1,TRBV19,NA,ASSIRGEAF
TRBJ1-4,TRBV30,NA,AWSSDRATNEKLF
TRBJ2-7,TRBV6-6,TRBD1,ASSTAGATGGEQY
TRBJ2-7,TRBV5-1,TRBD1,ASSSRQGSYEQY
TRBJ2-5,TRBV28,NA,ASSWVLGKEY
TRBJ2-5,TRBV5-1,NA,ASSLVERGGSGAGETQY
TRBJ1-5,TRBV9,TRBD1,ASSVGTGTIGPQH